The T cell receptor (beta chain) under discussion was sequenced for a study of cytomegalovirus exposure and HLA in healthy donors. A multiplex PCR was run with 60 Vbeta primers and 13 Jbeta primers. Profiled with immunoSEQ multiplex PCR; TCRdb holds only in-frame clones, not every one. The table records around 260,000 clones, around 80% of them present only once. Trimming pared 3 bases from V and 0 bases from J, leaving 6 bases between. Germline V CDR1 and CDR2: SGHTA, FQGTGA. CDR3 length: 14 residues. This clone was seen a single time. J is TRBJ2-1 and V is TRBV7-3; D is possibly TRBD2 (6 bases). This sequence was found in a girl aged 2-10 years in good health and CMV-seronegative. Sequencing input: PBMCs. CDR3 protein: CASSFGSSYNEQFF. Written as DNA, the CDR3 is TGTGCCAGCAGCTTCGGGAGCTCCTACAATGAGCAGTTCTTC.